What follows are 25 T cell receptor beta chains derived from one specimen sequenced in a study of CD8 T cells in Susac syndrome. It was with random hexamers that about 0.45 to 1 ug RNA was reverse transcribed. Using its own MiXCR run on the immunoSEQ multiplex PCR reads, TCRdb lists one record per CDR3 protein. This sample has around 190,000 distinct CDR3 sequences, with roughly 95% found just once. The sequenced material came from CD8+ T cells from PBMCs. The receptors come from a human donor with multiple sclerosis.

The V call is TRBV19, the J call TRBJ2-1; no clear D gene. The CDR3 consists of 11 residues. Germline V gene lookup returns CDR1 LNHDA and CDR2 SQIVND (reference sequence). V gave up 4 bases and J gave up 5 bases, with 3 bases separating them. The CDR3 sequence: CASSNHNEQFF. CDR3 sequence (DNA): TGTGCCAGTAGTAACCACAATGAGCAGTTCTTC.

V and J are TRBV12-3 or TRBV12-4 and TRBJ2-2; 13 bases line up with TRBD2. CDR3 length equals 20 residues. V shed 5 bases, J shed 0 bases, and the junction held 12 bases outside the gene matches. The CDR3 DNA follows: TGTGCCAGCAGTACCCCCCCCGGACTAGCGGGAGATGCGAACACCGGGGAGCTGTTTTTT. It translates to CASSTPPGLAGDANTGELFF.

This clonotype was recorded only once. DNA of the CDR3: TGTGCCAGCAGCCAAGATTTCGTTATCGGGGGGCGTGGGGAGCAGTACTTC. Translation: CASSQDFVIGGRGEQYF. V and J are TRBV3-1 and TRBJ2-7, with a possible D match to TRBD2 (7 bases). CDR1 is LGHDT, CDR2 YNNKEL, per germline (reference sequence). V lost 0 bases and J lost 7, with 22 bases in between. This CDR3 contains 17 residues.

V and J are TRBV15 and TRBJ1-5; D is ambiguous. The germline V gene encodes CDR1 LNHNV and CDR2 YYDKDF (reference sequence). The CDR3 loop spans 15 amino acids. Between the trimmed V and J ends, which lost 3 bases and 2 bases, there was a span of 11 bases. DNA of the CDR3: TGTGCCACCAGCAGGGGCCCAATGGGCAATCAGCCCCAGCATTTT. This gives the protein CATSRGPMGNQPQHF.

This rearrangement joins TRBV6-5 to TRBJ2-2; no clear D gene. The CDR3 sequence is 15 residues long. Germline V gives CDR1 MNHEY, CDR2 SVGAGI. The V and J ends lost 6 bases and 0 bases respectively, with 11 bases between them. The CDR3 loop reads CASSPAGANTGELFF. In DNA, the CDR3 is TGTGCCAGCAGCCCTGCCGGTGCGAACACCGGGGAGCTGTTTTTT.

This chain uses TRBV12-5 with TRBJ1-2, with 8 bases matching TRBD1. CDR1 and CDR2 from the germline V gene are LGHNT and FRNRAP. CDR3 size: 14 residues. J lost 2 bases, V lost 6 bases, and 5 bases had no gene match. The CDR3 region is CASGFAGGNYGYTF. The CDR3 bases are TGTGCTAGTGGATTCGCAGGGGGCAACTATGGCTACACCTTC. Looking up the rest from reference TRBV12-5 and TRBJ1-2 gives the full variable domain: DARVTQTPRHKVTEMGQEVTMRCQPILGHNTVFWYRQTMMQGLELLAYFRNRAPLDDSGMPKDRFSAEMPDATLATLKIQPSEPRDSAVYFCASGFAGGNYGYTFGSGTRLTVV.

This chain connects TRBV5-1 to TRBJ1-5; D remains unclear. Germline loops: CDR1 SGHRS, CDR2 YFSETQ. The V gene lost 0 bases and the J gene lost 3 bases, with 4 bases spanning the gap. CDR3 length: 13 residues. CDR3 bases: TGCGCCAGCAGCTTGGTTCCCAATCAGCCCCAGCATTTT. Translated, it gives CASSLVPNQPQHF.

This chain joins TRBV7-6 and TRBJ2-1, with D perhaps matching TRBD2 (6 bases). The CDR3 is 13 residues long. Trimming pared 8 bases from V and 7 bases from J, leaving 15 bases between. From germline, CDR1 is SGHVS and CDR2 FNYEAQ. The CDR3 here is CASGGASWNEQFF. The CDR3 region has the DNA TGTGCCAGCGGCGGGGCCTCTTGGAATGAGCAGTTCTTC.

The chain carries TRBV24-1 and TRBJ2-3; D is ambiguous. V was pared by 11 bases and J by 0 bases, with 11 bases between. Germline V gene data show CDR1 as KGHDR and CDR2 as SFDVKD. There are 13 residues in the CDR3. The CDR3 reads CAIQDHSTDTQYF. CDR3 in DNA: TGTGCCATCCAGGACCATAGCACAGATACGCAGTATTTT.

The chain carries TRBV29-1 and TRBJ2-2; D may be TRBD2 (5 bases). V lost 4 bases and J lost 7, with 10 bases in between. Germline CDR1 reads SQVTM; CDR2 reads ANQGSEA. The CDR3 extends over 12 amino acids. The chain's CDR3 is CSVVKAGGELFF. The CDR3 bases are TGCAGCGTTGTAAAGGCGGGCGGGGAGCTGTTTTTT.

The rearrangement joins TRBV6-1 to TRBJ2-2; unclear D gene. Germline CDR1 is MNHNS and CDR2 is SASEGT. V gave up 5 bases and J gave up 5 bases, with 15 bases separating them. The CDR3 totals 15 residues. The CDR3 spells CASSPEERETGELFF. DNA of the CDR3: TGTGCCAGCAGTCCAGAGGAACGAGAGACCGGGGAGCTGTTTTTT.

The rearrangement uses TRBV19 and TRBJ1-4; 9 bases agree with TRBD1. Germline CDR1 is LNHDA and CDR2 is SQIVND (reference sequence). The J segment lost 3 bases and the V segment lost 10 bases, leaving 3 bases of the junction unmatched. The CDR3 runs 13 residues. This CDR3 is CATGTGSNEKLFF. The CDR3, as DNA: TGTGCCACCGGGACAGGGTCTAATGAAAAACTGTTTTTT. The full variable domain, in which reference TRBV19 and TRBJ1-4 provide the parts outside the CDR3, is DGGITQSPKYLFRKEGQNVTLSCEQNLNHDAMYWYRQDPGQGLRLIYYSQIVNDFQKGDIAEGYSVSREKKESFPLTVTSAQKNPTAFYLCATGTGSNEKLFFGSGTQLSVL.

This clonotype appeared a single time. This chain connects TRBV28 to TRBJ2-7; TRBD2 aligns across 10 bases. CDR3 size: 14 residues. The germline V gene has CDR1 MDHEN and CDR2 SYDVKM. Trimming removed 6 bases from V and 3 bases from J; junction bases left unmatched: 5. In nucleotides, the CDR3 is TGTGCCAGCAGAACGGGACTAGCGATCTACGAGCAGTACTTC. Translated: CASRTGLAIYEQYF.

The chain recombines TRBV7-9 with TRBJ2-3, with D uncertain. Germline-derived CDR1 and CDR2 are SEHNR and FQNEAQ (reference sequence). V lost 1 base, J lost 10 bases, and 6 bases lay in between. The CDR3 runs to 11 residues. The CDR3, as DNA: TGTGCCAGCAGCTTAGATTCTGCGCAGTATTTT. As protein: CASSLDSAQYF.

The J gene is TRBJ2-1, the V gene TRBV27, with D tentatively TRBD2 (7 bases). This CDR3 is 14 amino acids long. Trimming left V 6 bases short and J 1 base short, with 10 bases between. The germline V gene encodes CDR1 MNHEY and CDR2 SMNVEV (reference sequence). The CDR3 DNA is TGTGCCAGCAGGGGAGGGGGGTCCTACAATGAGCAGTTCTTC. This sequence encodes CASRGGGSYNEQFF.

The chain combines TRBV3-1 with TRBJ1-1; 9 bases match TRBD1. Looked up from germline, CDR1 is LGHDT and CDR2 is YNNKEL (reference sequence). Losses at the gene ends were 4 bases for V and 0 bases for J; bases not matched to a gene: 15. The CDR3 is 19 amino acids. CDR3 nucleotides: TGTGCCAGCAGCCTACCTACAAGGGACAGGGTTAAAATGAACACTGAAGCTTTCTTT. It specifies CASSLPTRDRVKMNTEAFF.

V is TRBV9 and J is TRBJ2-5; 8 bases match TRBD1. Germline-derived CDR1 and CDR2 are SGDLS and YYNGEE. After removal of 0 bases from V and 5 bases from J, the junction contained 6 bases not matched to a gene. There are 15 residues in the CDR3. The CDR3 loop is CASSVGRGRLETQYF. The DNA for the CDR3 is TGTGCCAGCAGCGTAGGCAGGGGGCGCTTGGAGACCCAGTACTTC.

This chain links TRBV14 with TRBJ1-1; 7 nucleotides match TRBD1. Germline V gene data show CDR1 as SGHDN and CDR2 as FVKESK. This CDR3 has 15 amino acids. Germline trimming cut 5 bases from V and 4 bases from J; bases unmatched to any gene: 10. The CDR3 reads CASSTTRGLGTEAFF. The CDR3 nucleotides are TGTGCCAGCAGCACTACAAGGGGGCTGGGCACTGAAGCTTTCTTT. The full variable domain, completed using reference TRBV14 and TRBJ1-1, is EAGVTQFPSHSVIEKGQTVTLRCDPISGHDNLYWYRRVMGKEIKFLLHFVKESKQDESGMPNNRFLAERTGGTYSTLKVQPAELEDSGVYFCASSTTRGLGTEAFFGQGTRLTVV.

This sequence joins TRBV7-9 and TRBJ2-1, with 11 nucleotides matching TRBD2. CDR1 and CDR2 (germline): SEHNR, FQNEAQ (reference sequence). V was pared by 4 bases and J by 4 bases, with 9 bases of the junction left unmatched. The CDR3 is 17 amino acids. In nucleotides, the CDR3 is TGTGCCAGCAGCTCCACCGGGACTAGCGGAGGTTACAATGAGCAGTTCTTC. It yields the protein CASSSTGTSGGYNEQFF.

The chain is built from TRBV27 and TRBJ2-7, with a possible D match to TRBD1 (6 bases). V lost 4 bases to trimming and J lost 6 bases, with 16 bases between them. Germline CDR1 reads MNHEY; CDR2 reads SMNVEV (reference sequence). This CDR3 has 14 amino acids. Here the CDR3 reads CASSYTGTQSEQYF. The DNA for the CDR3 is TGTGCCAGCAGTTATACCGGGACACAGAGCGAGCAGTACTTC.

The rearrangement joins TRBV30 to TRBJ1-2, with D unclear. The CDR3 totals 15 residues. The V gene lost 0 bases and the J gene lost 1 base, with 12 bases spanning the gap. Germline assignment: CDR1 GTSNPN and CDR2 SVGIG (reference sequence). CDR3 protein: CAWSVGSEGNYGYTF. CDR3 in DNA: TGTGCCTGGAGTGTAGGGTCGGAGGGTAACTATGGCTACACCTTC. Supplemented by reference TRBV30 and TRBJ1-2, the full variable domain reads SQTIHQWPATLVQPVGSPLSLECTVEGTSNPNLYWYRQAAGRGLQLLFYSVGIGQISSEVPQNLSASRPQDRQFILSSKKLLLSDSGFYLCAWSVGSEGNYGYTFGSGTRLTVV.

The rearrangement uses TRBV5-6 and TRBJ2-7, with 10 bases that match TRBD1. The CDR3 consists of 15 residues. Trimming cost V 4 bases and J 3 bases; bases outside gene matches: 7. Germline V gene data show CDR1 as SGHDT and CDR2 as YYEEEE. For the CDR3, the DNA is TGTGCCAGCAGCGAGAAAGGGACAGGGGACTACGAGCAGTACTTC. It specifies CASSEKGTGDYEQYF.

The rearrangement uses TRBV20-1 and TRBJ2-7; perhaps TRBD2 as D (5 bases). Trimming left V 1 base short and J 0 bases short, with 10 bases between. The CDR3 covers 14 residues. CDR1 DFQATT and CDR2 SNEGSKA come from the germline V gene (reference sequence). CDR3 DNA sequence: TGCAGTGCTAGAGCTCTAGGGAGCTCCTACGAGCAGTACTTC. The encoded protein is CSARALGSSYEQYF.

V and J are TRBV20-1 and TRBJ1-2; D gene ambiguous. CDR1 DFQATT and CDR2 SNEGSKA come from the germline V gene (reference sequence). CDR3 length: 15 amino acids. Trimming took 0 bases from V and 3 from J, leaving 14 bases between them. The CDR3 nucleotides are TGCAGTGCTAGAGATCTCAAAGGGTCCCACTATGGCTACACCTTC. As protein: CSARDLKGSHYGYTF.

This chain uses TRBV12-3 or TRBV12-4 with TRBJ1-5, with 7 positions matching TRBD1. The trim removed 8 bases at V and 4 bases at J, leaving 14 bases unmatched. This CDR3 is 16 amino acids long. The CDR3 DNA is TGTGCCAGCCTTGGACAGGAGTCCTTGGGTAATCAGCCCCAGCATTTT. Protein: CASLGQESLGNQPQHF.